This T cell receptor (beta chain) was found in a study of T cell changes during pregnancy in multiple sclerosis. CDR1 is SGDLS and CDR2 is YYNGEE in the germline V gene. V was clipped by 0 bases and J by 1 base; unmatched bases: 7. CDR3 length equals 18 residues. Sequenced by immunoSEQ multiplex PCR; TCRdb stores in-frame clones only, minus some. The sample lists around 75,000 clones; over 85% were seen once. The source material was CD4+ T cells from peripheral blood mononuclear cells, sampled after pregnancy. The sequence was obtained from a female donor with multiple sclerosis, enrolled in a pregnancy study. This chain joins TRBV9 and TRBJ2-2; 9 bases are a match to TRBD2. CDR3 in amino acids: CASSVVAGGPGNTGELFF. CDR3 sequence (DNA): TGTGCCAGCAGCGTAGTCGCGGGAGGGCCGGGGAACACCGGGGAGCTGTTTTTT. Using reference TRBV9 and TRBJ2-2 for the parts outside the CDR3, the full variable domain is DSGVTQTPKHLITATGQRVTLRCSPRSGDLSVYWYQQSLDQGLQFLIQYYNGEERAKGNILERFSAQQFPDLHSELNLSSLELGDSALYFCASSVVAGGPGNTGELFFGEGSRLTVL.